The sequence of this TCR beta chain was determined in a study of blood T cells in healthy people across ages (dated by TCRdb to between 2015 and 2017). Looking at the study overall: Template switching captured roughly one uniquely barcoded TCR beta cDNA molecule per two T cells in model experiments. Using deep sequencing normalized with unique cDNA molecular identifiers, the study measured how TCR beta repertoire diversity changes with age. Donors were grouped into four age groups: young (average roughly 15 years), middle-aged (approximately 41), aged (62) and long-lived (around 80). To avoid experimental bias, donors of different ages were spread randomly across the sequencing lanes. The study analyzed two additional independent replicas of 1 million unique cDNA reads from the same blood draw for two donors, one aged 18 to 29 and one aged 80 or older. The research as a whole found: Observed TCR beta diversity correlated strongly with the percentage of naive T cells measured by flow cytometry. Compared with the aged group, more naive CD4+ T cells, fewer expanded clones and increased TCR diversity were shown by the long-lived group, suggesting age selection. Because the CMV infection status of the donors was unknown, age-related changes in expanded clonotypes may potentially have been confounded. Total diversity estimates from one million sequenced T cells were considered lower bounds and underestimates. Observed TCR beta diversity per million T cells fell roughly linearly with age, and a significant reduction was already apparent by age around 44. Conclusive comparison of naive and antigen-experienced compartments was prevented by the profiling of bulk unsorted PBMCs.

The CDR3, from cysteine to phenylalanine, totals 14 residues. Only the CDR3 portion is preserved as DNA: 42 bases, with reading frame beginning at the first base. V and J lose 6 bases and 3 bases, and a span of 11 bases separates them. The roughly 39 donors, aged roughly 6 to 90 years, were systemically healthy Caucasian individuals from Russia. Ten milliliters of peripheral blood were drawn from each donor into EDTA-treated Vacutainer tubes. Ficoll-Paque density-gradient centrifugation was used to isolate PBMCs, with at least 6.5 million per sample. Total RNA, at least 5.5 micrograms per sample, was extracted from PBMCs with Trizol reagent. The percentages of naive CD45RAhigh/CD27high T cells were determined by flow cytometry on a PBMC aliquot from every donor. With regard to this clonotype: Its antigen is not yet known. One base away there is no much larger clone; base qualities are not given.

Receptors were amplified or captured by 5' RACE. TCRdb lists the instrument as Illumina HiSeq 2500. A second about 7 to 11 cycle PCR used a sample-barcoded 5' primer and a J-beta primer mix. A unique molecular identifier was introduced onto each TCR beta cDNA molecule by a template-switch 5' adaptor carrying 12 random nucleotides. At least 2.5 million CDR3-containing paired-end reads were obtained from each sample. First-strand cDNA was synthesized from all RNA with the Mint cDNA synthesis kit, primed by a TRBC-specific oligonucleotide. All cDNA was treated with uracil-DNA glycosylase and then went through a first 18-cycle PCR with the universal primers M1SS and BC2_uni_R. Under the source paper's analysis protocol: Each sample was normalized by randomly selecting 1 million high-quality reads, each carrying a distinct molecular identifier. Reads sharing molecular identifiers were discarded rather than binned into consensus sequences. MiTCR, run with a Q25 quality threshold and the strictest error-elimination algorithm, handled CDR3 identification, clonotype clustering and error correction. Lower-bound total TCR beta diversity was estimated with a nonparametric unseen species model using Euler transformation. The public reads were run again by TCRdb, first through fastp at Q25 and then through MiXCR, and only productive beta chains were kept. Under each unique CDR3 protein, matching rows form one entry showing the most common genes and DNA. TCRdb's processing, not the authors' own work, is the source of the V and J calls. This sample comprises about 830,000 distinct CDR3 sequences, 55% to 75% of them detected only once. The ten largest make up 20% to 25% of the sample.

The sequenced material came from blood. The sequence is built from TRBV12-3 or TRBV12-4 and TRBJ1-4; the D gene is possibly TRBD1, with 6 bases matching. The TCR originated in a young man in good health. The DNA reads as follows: TGTGCCAGCAGATGGACAGCCGCTAATGAAAAACTGTTTTTT. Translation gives CASRWTAANEKLFF.